What follows is one T cell receptor beta chain and its context. No antigen is known for it. No much larger clonotype is one base removed from it; base qualities were not supplied. Library method: PCR. Sequencing used an Illumina HiSeq 2000. Through fastp at Q25 and MiXCR, TCRdb rebuilt clones from the public reads, retaining in-frame beta chains. Every distinct CDR3 protein forms one entry, paired with its most common genes and DNA. The sample profile shows about 12,000 distinct CDR3 sequences; around 53% of them were found once. The ten largest clones represent approximately 46% of the sample. These data belong to a study of tumor-infiltrating lymphocytes in oesophageal squamous cell carcinoma listed by TCRdb under 2016. The CDR3 contains 13 residues, cysteine and phenylalanine counted. Only the CDR3 part of the read is kept: 39 bases, read in frame from the first base.

The source of this sequence is a female donor with esophageal squamous cell carcinoma. The sequence joins TRBV12-3 or TRBV12-4 to TRBJ2-3; no D gene call is confident. The J call is uncertain, as TRBJ2-5 better fits the DNA end. The sequenced sample was esophageal tumor tissue. Here is the DNA: TGTGCCAGCAGTTTGTTTTCGGGAGAGACCCAGTACTTC. It translates to CASSLFSGETQYF.